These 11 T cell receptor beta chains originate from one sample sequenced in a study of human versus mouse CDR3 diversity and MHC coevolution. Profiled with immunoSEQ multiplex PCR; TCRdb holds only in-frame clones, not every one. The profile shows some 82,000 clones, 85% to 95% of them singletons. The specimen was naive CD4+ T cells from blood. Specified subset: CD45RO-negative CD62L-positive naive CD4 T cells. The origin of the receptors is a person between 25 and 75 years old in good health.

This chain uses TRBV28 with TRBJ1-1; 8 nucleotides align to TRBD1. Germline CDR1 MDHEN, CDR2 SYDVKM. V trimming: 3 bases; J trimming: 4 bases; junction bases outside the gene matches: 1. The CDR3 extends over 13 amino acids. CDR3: CASSFQGATEAFF. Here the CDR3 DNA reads TGTGCCAGCAGTTTCCAGGGGGCCACTGAAGCTTTCTTT.

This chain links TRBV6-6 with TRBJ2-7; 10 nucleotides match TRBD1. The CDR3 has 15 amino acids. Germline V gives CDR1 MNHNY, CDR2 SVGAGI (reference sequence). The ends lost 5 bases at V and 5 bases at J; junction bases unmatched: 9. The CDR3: CASSKLTGGFHEQYF. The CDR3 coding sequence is TGTGCCAGCAGTAAATTGACAGGGGGCTTCCACGAGCAGTACTTC.

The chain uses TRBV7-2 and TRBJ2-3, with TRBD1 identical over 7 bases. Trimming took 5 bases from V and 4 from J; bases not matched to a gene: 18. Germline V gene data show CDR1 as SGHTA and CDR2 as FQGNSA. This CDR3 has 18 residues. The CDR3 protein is CASSLRRQGLKRADTQYF. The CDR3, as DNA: TGTGCCAGCAGCCTACGGCGACAGGGTTTGAAACGTGCAGATACGCAGTATTTT.

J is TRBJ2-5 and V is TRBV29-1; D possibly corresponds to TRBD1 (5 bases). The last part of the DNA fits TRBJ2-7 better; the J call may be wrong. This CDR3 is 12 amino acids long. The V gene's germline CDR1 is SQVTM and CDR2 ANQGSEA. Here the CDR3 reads CSVGGRGYEQYF. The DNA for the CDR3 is TGCAGCGTTGGAGGTAGGGGCTACGAGCAGTACTTC.

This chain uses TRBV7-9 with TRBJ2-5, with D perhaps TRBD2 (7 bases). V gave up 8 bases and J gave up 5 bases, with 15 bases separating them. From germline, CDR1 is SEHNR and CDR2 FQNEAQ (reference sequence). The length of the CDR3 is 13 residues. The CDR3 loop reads CASSLRGAETQYF. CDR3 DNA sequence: TGTGCCAGCTCGCTTCGGGGGGCGGAGACCCAGTACTTC.

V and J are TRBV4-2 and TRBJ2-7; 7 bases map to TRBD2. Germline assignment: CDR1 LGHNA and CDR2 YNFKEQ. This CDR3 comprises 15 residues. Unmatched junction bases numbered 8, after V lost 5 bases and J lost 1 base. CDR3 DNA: TGTGCCAGCAGCGCATCTAGCGGTCCTTCCTACGAGCAGTACTTC. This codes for CASSASSGPSYEQYF.

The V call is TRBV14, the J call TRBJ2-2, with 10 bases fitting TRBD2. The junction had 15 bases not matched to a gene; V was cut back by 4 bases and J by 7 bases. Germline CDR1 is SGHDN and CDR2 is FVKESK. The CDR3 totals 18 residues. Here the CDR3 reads CASSPIAGTSAKSGELFF. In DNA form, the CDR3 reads TGTGCCAGCAGCCCCATCGCCGGGACTAGCGCAAAGAGCGGGGAGCTGTTTTTT.

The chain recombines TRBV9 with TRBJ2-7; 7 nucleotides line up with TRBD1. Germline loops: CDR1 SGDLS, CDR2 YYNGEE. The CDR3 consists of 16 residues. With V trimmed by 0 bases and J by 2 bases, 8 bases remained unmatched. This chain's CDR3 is CASSVAPGTVPYEQYF. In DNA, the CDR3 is TGTGCCAGCAGCGTAGCCCCCGGGACAGTTCCCTACGAGCAGTACTTC.

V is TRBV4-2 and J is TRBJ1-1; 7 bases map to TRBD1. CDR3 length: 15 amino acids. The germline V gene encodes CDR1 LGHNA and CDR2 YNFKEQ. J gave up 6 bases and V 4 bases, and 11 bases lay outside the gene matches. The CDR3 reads CASSPSRQGDPEAFF. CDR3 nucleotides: TGTGCCAGCAGCCCATCCCGACAGGGAGATCCTGAAGCTTTCTTT.

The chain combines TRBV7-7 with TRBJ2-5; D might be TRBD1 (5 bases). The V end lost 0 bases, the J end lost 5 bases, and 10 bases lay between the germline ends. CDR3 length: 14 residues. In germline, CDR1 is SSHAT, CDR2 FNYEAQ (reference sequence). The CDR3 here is CASSLAGAGETQYF. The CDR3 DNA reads TGTGCCAGCAGCTTAGCAGGGGCTGGGGAGACCCAGTACTTC.

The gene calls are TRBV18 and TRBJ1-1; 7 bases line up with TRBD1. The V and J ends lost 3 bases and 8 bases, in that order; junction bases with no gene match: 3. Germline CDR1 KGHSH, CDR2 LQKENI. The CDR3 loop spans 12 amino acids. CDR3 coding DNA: TGTGCCAGCTCACCCACAGGGGAGGAAGCTTTCTTT. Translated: CASSPTGEEAFF.